These 2 T cell receptor beta chains came from one sample sequenced in a study of T cells in localized non-small cell lung cancer. Produced via immunoSEQ multiplex PCR; TCRdb's table is partial and in-frame only. The table lists around 1,800 clones, 15% to 20% of them singletons. The specimen was normal lung tissue next to the tumor, collected before any cancer treatment. Every receptor here comes from a woman aged 40 to 75 with stage I lung adenocarcinoma.

This clone was observed a handful of times. The gene calls are TRBV19 and TRBJ2-6; the match to TRBD1 covers 11 bases. Losses at the gene ends were 6 bases for V and 2 bases for J; bases not matched to a gene: 9. CDR3 size: 18 residues. Germline values: CDR1 LNHDA, CDR2 SQIVND (reference sequence). The CDR3 sequence is CASSTGTGGLPGANVLTF. In DNA form, the CDR3 reads TGTGCCAGTAGCACCGGGACAGGGGGTCTTCCTGGGGCCAACGTCCTGACTTTC. The full variable domain, rest sourced from reference TRBV19 and TRBJ2-6, is DGGITQSPKYLFRKEGQNVTLSCEQNLNHDAMYWYRQDPGQGLRLIYYSQIVNDFQKGDIAEGYSVSREKKESFPLTVTSAQKNPTAFYLCASSTGTGGLPGANVLTFGAGSRLTVL.

This chain connects TRBV19 to TRBJ2-7; D possibly matches TRBD1 or TRBD2 (5 bases each). The CDR3 runs 12 residues. Trimming pared 4 bases from V and 6 bases from J, leaving 10 bases between. CDR1 and CDR2 (germline): LNHDA, SQIVND (reference sequence). In DNA, the CDR3 is TGTGCCAGTAGTAGCCCGAGGGGCGAGCAGTACTTC. Protein: CASSSPRGEQYF.